A single sample gave rise to the 15 T cell receptor beta chains below, sequenced in a study of blood T cell repertoires in COVID-19. Generated by immunoSEQ multiplex PCR, the TCRdb table keeps only in-frame clones and is missing some. The table records about 120,000 clones, approximately 90% of them present only once. The material sequenced was peripheral blood. The receptors derive from a man between 45 and 60 years old with acute or convalescent COVID-19.

The chain carries TRBV3-1 (or the pseudogene TRBV3-2) and TRBJ1-1, with D unresolved. Trimming removed 0 bases at V and 1 base at J, with 9 bases between. This CDR3 spans 15 amino acids. Looked up from germline, CDR1 is LGHDT and CDR2 is YNNKEL (reference sequence). CDR3 nucleotide sequence: TGTGCCAGCAGCCAAGAAAGTCGGAGGAACACTGAAGCTTTCTTT. This encodes CASSQESRRNTEAFF.

The genes are TRBV2 and TRBJ2-5, with TRBD1 matching over 7 bases. CDR3 length: 14 amino acids. Unmatched junction bases numbered 8, after V lost 7 bases and J lost 3 bases. The germline CDR1 and CDR2 sequences are SNHLY and FYNNEI. Written as DNA, the CDR3 is TGTGCCAGCAATGTTAACAGGGGTGAAGAGACCCAGTACTTC. Protein: CASNVNRGEETQYF.

The chain is built from TRBV5-1 and TRBJ2-1; perhaps TRBD1 as D (5 bases). Germline-derived CDR1 and CDR2 are SGHRS and YFSETQ. CDR3 length: 15 amino acids. V was cut by 2 bases and J by 0 bases, with 9 bases left in between. The CDR3 loop is CASSFQGNSYNEQFF. The CDR3 nucleotides are TGCGCCAGCAGCTTCCAGGGCAACTCCTACAATGAGCAGTTCTTC.

This clone has only one observation. This chain links TRBV28 with TRBJ1-1; 8 bases match TRBD1. V shed 10 bases, J shed 2 bases, and the junction held 15 bases outside the gene matches. The CDR3 extends over 16 amino acids. CDR1 and CDR2 from the germline V gene are MDHEN and SYDVKM. CDR3 nucleotide sequence: TGTGCCACATGTCAAACGGCAGGACAGGGCAACACTGAAGCTTTCTTT. Protein: CATCQTAGQGNTEAFF.

The chain has TRBV28 and TRBJ1-4, with 9 positions matching TRBD1. V dropped 4 bases and J dropped 8; count of bases not matched to a gene: 8. The length of the CDR3 is 15 residues. Germline CDR1 and CDR2: MDHEN and SYDVKM. The CDR3 spells CASSSQGAGEEKLFF. The DNA for the CDR3 is TGTGCCAGCAGTTCACAGGGGGCGGGCGAGGAAAAACTGTTTTTT.

The rearrangement joins TRBV4-3 to TRBJ2-1; TRBD2 agrees at 7 bases. The CDR3 runs to 18 residues. Trimming removed 1 base from V and 1 base from J; junction bases left unmatched: 10. Germline V CDR1 and CDR2: LGHNA, YSLEER. The CDR3 DNA reads as TGCGCCAGCAGCCAAGTTCTGGGGGAGGGCCAGTCCTACAATGAGCAGTTCTTC. Translating it yields CASSQVLGEGQSYNEQFF.

This clone was observed once. CDR3 amino acids: CSVVEQNYEQYF. In nucleotides, the CDR3 is TGCAGCGTTGTAGAACAAAACTACGAGCAGTACTTC. V usage is TRBV29-1 and J usage is TRBJ2-7; unclear D gene. The CDR3 has 12 amino acids. Germline V CDR1 and CDR2: SQVTM, ANQGSEA. Deletions cut 4 bases from V and 3 bases from J, with 10 bases between.

This chain uses TRBV19 with TRBJ2-3; the match to TRBD1 covers 7 bases. The CDR3 loop spans 15 amino acids. The V gene end was trimmed by 5 bases and the J gene end by 2 bases; junction bases not matched to a gene: 7. Germline CDR1 is LNHDA and CDR2 is SQIVND (reference sequence). The CDR3 DNA follows: TGTGCCAGTAGTTGGGACAGTCGGGACACAGATACGCAGTATTTT. The encoded protein is CASSWDSRDTDTQYF.

This chain joins TRBV10-3 and TRBJ1-4, with 7 bases matching TRBD1. The CDR3 has 15 residues. J lost 0 bases, V lost 3 bases, and 1 base had no gene match. The germline gives CDR1 ENHRY, CDR2 SYGVKD. The CDR3 loop reads CAISDQGATNEKLFF. CDR3 DNA sequence: TGTGCCATCAGTGATCAGGGGGCAACTAATGAAAAACTGTTTTTT.

The genes are TRBV19 and TRBJ2-4; 8 bases agree with TRBD2. The germline CDR1 and CDR2 sequences are LNHDA and SQIVND (reference sequence). V was clipped by 4 bases and J by 2 bases; unmatched bases: 13. The CDR3 extends over 18 amino acids. The CDR3 DNA reads as TGTGCCAGTAGTAGGTATAGTAGCGGGACTGGGACCAAAAACATTCAGTACTTC. Translation: CASSRYSSGTGTKNIQYF. The entire variable domain, with the rest obtained from reference TRBV19 and TRBJ2-4, is as follows: DGGITQSPKYLFRKEGQNVTLSCEQNLNHDAMYWYRQDPGQGLRLIYYSQIVNDFQKGDIAEGYSVSREKKESFPLTVTSAQKNPTAFYLCASSRYSSGTGTKNIQYFGAGTRLSVL.

This clone was picked up one time. The CDR3 region has the DNA TGTGCCAGCAGTGACCGGACAGGGGGAAGCAATTCACCCCTCCACTTT. Its protein product is CASSDRTGGSNSPLHF. The chain uses TRBV6-1 and TRBJ1-6, with TRBD1 matching over 10 bases. The germline CDR1 and CDR2 sequences are MNHNS and SASEGT. CDR3 size: 16 residues. V dropped 3 bases and J dropped 7; count of bases not matched to a gene: 6.

The rearrangement joins TRBV11-2 to TRBJ2-5; TRBD1 matches 10 bases. Unmatched junction bases numbered 5, after V lost 5 bases and J lost 2 bases. Germline CDR1 reads SGHAT; CDR2 reads FQNNGV. The CDR3 contains 15 residues. CDR3 region: CASSMGQGWQETQYF. The DNA for the CDR3 is TGTGCCAGCAGCATGGGACAGGGGTGGCAAGAGACCCAGTACTTC.

The chain uses TRBV5-1 and TRBJ1-2; 11 bases map to TRBD1. The CDR3 covers 17 residues. V shed 1 base, J shed 4 bases, and the junction held 9 bases outside the gene matches. Germline V lookup: CDR1 SGHRS, CDR2 YFSETQ. The CDR3 DNA reads TGCGCCAGCAGCTTGTTTCCGGGACAGGGGGGGACCTATGGCTACACCTTC. Translated: CASSLFPGQGGTYGYTF.

As concerns this clone: One end of the junction fails to match germline, which may point to a read error. The same CDR3 arises from other DNA sequences in this sample as well. The rearrangement uses TRBV3-1 (or the pseudogene TRBV3-2) and TRBJ2-1; weak D call: TRBD2 (6 bases). This CDR3 region has 12 residues. Per germline, CDR1 LGHDT and CDR2 YNNKEL (reference sequence). The CDR3 sequence: CASSVRTNEQFF. The CDR3 nucleotides read TGTGCCAGCAGCGTAAGGACTAATGAACAGTTCTTC.

This chain connects TRBV18 to TRBJ1-5; D might be TRBD1 (6 bases). The V gene lost 3 bases and the J gene lost 0 bases, with 12 bases spanning the gap. The CDR3 length is 16 residues. The germline gives CDR1 KGHSH, CDR2 LQKENI. CDR3 DNA: TGTGCCAGCTCACCTACACAGGGACCTAGCAATCAGCCCCAGCATTTT. The encoded protein is CASSPTQGPSNQPQHF.